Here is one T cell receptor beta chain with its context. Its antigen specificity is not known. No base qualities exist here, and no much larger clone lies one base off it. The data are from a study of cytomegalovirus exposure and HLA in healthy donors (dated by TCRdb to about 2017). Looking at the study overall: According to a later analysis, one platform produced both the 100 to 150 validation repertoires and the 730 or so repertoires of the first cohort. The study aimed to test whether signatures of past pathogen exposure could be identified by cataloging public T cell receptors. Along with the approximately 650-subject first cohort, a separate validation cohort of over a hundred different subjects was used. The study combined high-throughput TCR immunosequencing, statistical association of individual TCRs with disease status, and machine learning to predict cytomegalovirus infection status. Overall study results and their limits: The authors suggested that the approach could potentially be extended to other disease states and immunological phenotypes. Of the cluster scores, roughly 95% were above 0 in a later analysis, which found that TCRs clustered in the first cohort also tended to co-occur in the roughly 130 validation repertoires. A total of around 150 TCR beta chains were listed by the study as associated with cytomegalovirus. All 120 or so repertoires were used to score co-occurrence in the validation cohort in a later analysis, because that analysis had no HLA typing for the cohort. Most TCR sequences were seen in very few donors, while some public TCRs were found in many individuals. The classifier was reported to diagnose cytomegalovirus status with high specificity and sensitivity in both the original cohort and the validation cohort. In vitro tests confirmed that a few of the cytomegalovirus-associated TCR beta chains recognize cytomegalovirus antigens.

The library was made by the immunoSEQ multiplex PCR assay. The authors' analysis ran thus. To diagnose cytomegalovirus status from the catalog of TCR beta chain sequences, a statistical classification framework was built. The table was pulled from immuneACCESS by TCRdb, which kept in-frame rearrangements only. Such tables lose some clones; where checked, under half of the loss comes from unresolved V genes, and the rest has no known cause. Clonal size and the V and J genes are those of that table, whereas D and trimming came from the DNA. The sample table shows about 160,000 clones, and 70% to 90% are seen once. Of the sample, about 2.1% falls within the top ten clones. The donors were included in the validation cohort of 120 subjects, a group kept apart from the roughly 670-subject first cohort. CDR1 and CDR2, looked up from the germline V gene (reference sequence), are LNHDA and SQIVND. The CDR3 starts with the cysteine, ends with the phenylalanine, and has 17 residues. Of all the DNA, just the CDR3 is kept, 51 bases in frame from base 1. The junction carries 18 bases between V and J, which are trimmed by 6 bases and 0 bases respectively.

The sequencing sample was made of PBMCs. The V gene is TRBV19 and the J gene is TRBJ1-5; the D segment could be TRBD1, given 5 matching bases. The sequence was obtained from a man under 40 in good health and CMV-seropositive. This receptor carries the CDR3 CASRGGTAIYSNQPQHF. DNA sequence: TGTGCCAGTAGAGGCGGGACGGCCATCTATAGCAATCAGCCCCAGCATTTT.